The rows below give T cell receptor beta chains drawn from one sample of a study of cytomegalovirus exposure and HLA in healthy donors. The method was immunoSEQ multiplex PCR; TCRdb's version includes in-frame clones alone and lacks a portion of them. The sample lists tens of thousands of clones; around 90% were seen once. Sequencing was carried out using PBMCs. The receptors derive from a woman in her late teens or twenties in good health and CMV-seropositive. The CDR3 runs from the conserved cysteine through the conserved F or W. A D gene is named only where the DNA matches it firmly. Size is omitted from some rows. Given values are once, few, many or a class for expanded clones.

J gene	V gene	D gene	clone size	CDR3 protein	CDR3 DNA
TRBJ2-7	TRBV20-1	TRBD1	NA	CSARGTGEQYF	TGCAGTGCTAGGGGGACAGGGGAGCAGTACTTC
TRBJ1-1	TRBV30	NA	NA	CAWSTQGSNTEAFF	TGTGCCTGGAGTACCCAGGGCTCGAACACTGAAGCTTTCTTT
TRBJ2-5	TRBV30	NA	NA	CAWNPGRAGIQETQYF	TGTGCCTGGAACCCAGGGCGAGCGGGCATACAAGAGACCCAGTACTTC
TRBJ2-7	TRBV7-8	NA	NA	CASSLASRAGFSYEQYF	TGTGCCAGCAGCTTAGCATCTCGGGCAGGGTTTTCCTACGAGCAGTACTTC
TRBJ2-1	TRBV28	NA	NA	CASSWRWLNEQFF	TGTGCCAGCAGTTGGAGGTGGTTAAATGAGCAGTTCTTC
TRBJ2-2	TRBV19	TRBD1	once	CASSLRQGHGELFF	TGTGCCAGTAGTCTGAGACAGGGCCACGGGGAGCTGTTTTTT
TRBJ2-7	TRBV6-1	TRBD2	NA	CASSAIAGATYEQYF	TGTGCCAGCAGCGCTATAGCGGGGGCTACCTACGAGCAGTACTTC
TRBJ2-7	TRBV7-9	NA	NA	CASSPLTSGAYEQYF	TGTGCCAGCAGTCCTCTCACGTCGGGGGCCTACGAGCAGTACTTC
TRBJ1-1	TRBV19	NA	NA	CASSIDAGAEAFF	TGTGCCAGTAGTATCGATGCGGGCGCTGAAGCTTTCTTT
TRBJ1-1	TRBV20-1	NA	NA	CSANRGTEAFF	TGCAGTGCTAATCGAGGCACTGAAGCTTTCTTT
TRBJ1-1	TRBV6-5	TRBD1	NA	CASSLTGGVTEAFF	TGTGCCAGCAGTTTAACAGGGGGGGTTACTGAAGCTTTCTTT
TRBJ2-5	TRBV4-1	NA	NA	CASSQEGLGGFETQYF	TGCGCCAGCAGCCAAGAAGGGCTCGGGGGTTTTGAGACCCAGTACTTC
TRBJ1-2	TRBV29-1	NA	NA	CSVRKTTGWNGYTF	TGCAGCGTACGTAAGACCACGGGTTGGAACGGCTACACCTTC
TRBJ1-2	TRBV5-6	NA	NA	CASSFPGQYVNPNYGYTF	TGTGCCAGCAGCTTCCCCGGACAGTACGTTAACCCTAACTATGGCTACACCTTC
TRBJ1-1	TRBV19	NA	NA	CASSIKGHTNTEAFF	TGTGCCAGTAGTATAAAGGGGCACACGAACACTGAAGCTTTCTTT
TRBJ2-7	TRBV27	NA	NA	CASSKTADKSSYEQYF	TGTGCCAGCAGTAAAACTGCGGACAAGAGCTCCTACGAGCAGTACTTC
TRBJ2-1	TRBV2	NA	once	CASSALEDYNEQFF	TGTGCCAGCAGTGCTCTAGAAGACTACAATGAGCAGTTCTTC
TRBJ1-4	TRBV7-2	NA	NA	CASRGGGYDNEKLFF	TGTGCCAGCAGAGGGGGGGGCTACGATAATGAAAAACTGTTTTTT
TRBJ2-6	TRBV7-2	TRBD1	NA	CASSLGQGLSGANVLTF	TGTGCCAGCAGCTTGGGACAGGGCCTCTCTGGGGCCAACGTCCTGACTTTC
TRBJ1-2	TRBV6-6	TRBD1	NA	CASRRRDSPGYTF	TGTGCCAGCAGGCGACGGGACAGTCCCGGCTACACCTTC
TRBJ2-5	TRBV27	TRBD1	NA	CASRGQLQETQYF	TGTGCCAGCAGGGGACAGCTCCAAGAGACCCAGTACTTC
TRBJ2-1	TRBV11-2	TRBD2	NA	CASSSLAGAPSEQFF	TGTGCCAGCAGCTCACTAGCGGGGGCGCCTTCGGAGCAGTTCTTC
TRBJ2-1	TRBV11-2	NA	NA	CASSSFLGGYNEQFF	TGTGCCAGCAGCTCATTTTTGGGGGGCTACAATGAGCAGTTCTTC
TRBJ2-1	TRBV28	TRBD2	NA	CASSPGLAVYNEQFF	TGTGCCAGCAGTCCGGGACTAGCGGTCTACAATGAGCAGTTCTTC
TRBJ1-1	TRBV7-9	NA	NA	CASSLGGPYTEAFF	TGTGCCAGCAGCTTAGGGGGGCCGTACACTGAAGCTTTCTTT
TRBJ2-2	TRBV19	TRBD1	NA	CASSSRTGWPGELFF	TGTGCCAGTAGTAGTCGGACAGGGTGGCCCGGGGAGCTGTTTTTT
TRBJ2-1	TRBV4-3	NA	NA	CASSTLGSHEQFF	TGCGCCAGCAGCACCCTGGGGAGTCATGAGCAGTTCTTC
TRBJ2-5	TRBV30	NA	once	CAWSIWSPGETQYF	TGTGCCTGGAGTATCTGGTCCCCGGGAGAGACCCAGTACTTC
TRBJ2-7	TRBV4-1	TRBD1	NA	CASSQDAGGYEQYF	TGCGCCAGCAGCCAAGATGCAGGGGGCTACGAGCAGTACTTC
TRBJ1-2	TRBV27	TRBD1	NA	CASSLGQGAAGYTF	TGTGCCAGCAGCCTCGGACAGGGGGCCGCTGGCTACACCTTC
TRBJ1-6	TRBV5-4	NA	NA	CASSLGSSYNSPLHF	TGTGCCAGCAGCTTGGGGAGCTCCTATAATTCACCCCTCCACTTT
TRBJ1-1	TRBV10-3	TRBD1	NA	CAISAGQGEAFF	TGTGCCATCAGTGCGGGACAGGGTGAAGCTTTCTTT
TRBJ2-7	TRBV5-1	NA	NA	CASSLVGLNYEQYF	TGCGCCAGCAGCTTGGTGGGACTGAACTACGAGCAGTACTTC
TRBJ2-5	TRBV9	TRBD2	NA	CASSATGDSGRETQYF	TGTGCCAGCAGCGCCACAGGGGATAGCGGGAGAGAGACCCAGTACTTC
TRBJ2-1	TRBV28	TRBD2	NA	CASSNSGIQEEQFF	TGTGCCAGCAGCAATAGCGGGATCCAAGAAGAGCAGTTCTTC
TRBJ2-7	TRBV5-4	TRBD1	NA	CASSPRQGPYEQYF	TGTGCCAGCAGCCCAAGACAGGGACCCTACGAGCAGTACTTC
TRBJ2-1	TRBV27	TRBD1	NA	CASSLLVPTGPYNEQFF	TGTGCCAGCAGTTTATTAGTCCCGACAGGGCCCTACAATGAGCAGTTCTTC
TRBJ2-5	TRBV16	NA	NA	CASSQSGWRDALNQETQYF	TGTGCCAGCAGCCAATCCGGGTGGCGGGATGCCCTTAACCAAGAGACCCAGTACTTC
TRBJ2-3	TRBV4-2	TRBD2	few	CASSQEMASGSDTQYF	TGTGCCAGCAGCCAAGAGATGGCTAGCGGGTCAGATACGCAGTATTTT
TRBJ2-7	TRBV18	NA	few	CASSQVGVHEQYF	TGTGCCAGCTCACAGGTCGGGGTCCACGAGCAGTACTTC
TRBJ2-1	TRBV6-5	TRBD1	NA	CASSYSTGVNEQFF	TGTGCCAGCAGTTACTCGACAGGGGTGAATGAGCAGTTCTTC
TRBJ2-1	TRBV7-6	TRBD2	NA	CASSLGDSGGNFYNEQFF	TGTGCCAGCAGCTTAGGAGATAGCGGGGGAAACTTCTACAATGAGCAGTTCTTC
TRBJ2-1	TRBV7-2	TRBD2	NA	CASSLVRLAVYNEQFF	TGTGCCAGCAGCTTAGTTAGACTAGCGGTTTACAATGAGCAGTTCTTC
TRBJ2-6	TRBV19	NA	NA	CASSPVGHLNSGANVLTF	TGTGCCAGTAGCCCCGTGGGACACCTAAACTCTGGGGCCAACGTCCTGACTTTC
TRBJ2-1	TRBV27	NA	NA	CASSPRLPINEQFF	TGTGCCAGCAGTCCGAGGTTGCCAATCAATGAGCAGTTCTTC
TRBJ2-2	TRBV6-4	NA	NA	CASSELPVPNTGELFF	TGTGCCAGCAGTGAACTCCCTGTACCAAACACCGGGGAGCTGTTTTTT
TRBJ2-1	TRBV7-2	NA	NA	CASSLGNSKNEQFF	TGTGCCAGCAGCTTAGGGAATAGCAAGAATGAGCAGTTCTTC
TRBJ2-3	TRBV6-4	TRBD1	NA	CASSTGGGTDTQYF	TGTGCCAGCAGTACAGGGGGCGGCACAGATACGCAGTATTTT
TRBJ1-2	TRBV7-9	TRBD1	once	CASSLGQGTNGYTF	TGTGCCAGCAGCTTGGGACAGGGGACTAATGGCTACACCTTC
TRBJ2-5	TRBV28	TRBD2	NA	CASSLFSGLAGEETQYF	TGTGCCAGCAGTTTATTCTCGGGACTAGCGGGAGAAGAGACCCAGTACTTC
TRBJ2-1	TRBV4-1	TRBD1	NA	CASSHSPRTGKDYNEQFF	TGCGCCAGCAGCCATTCCCCCCGGACAGGGAAGGATTACAATGAGCAGTTCTTC